The 32 T cell receptor beta chains presented below share a single source sample, sequenced in a study of blood T cell repertoires in COVID-19. Libraries were prepared by immunoSEQ multiplex PCR; TCRdb keeps only in-frame clonotypes and omits some of them. The sample carries approximately 400,000 clones, approximately 88% recorded once. Sequencing used peripheral blood. The receptors come from a man between 35 and 55 years old with acute or convalescent COVID-19.

The chain links TRBV19 to TRBJ1-1; 7 bases fit TRBD1. The germline V gene has CDR1 LNHDA and CDR2 SQIVND (reference sequence). The junction had 11 bases not matched to a gene; V was cut back by 6 bases and J by 7 bases. The CDR3 is 14 amino acids. The chain's CDR3 is CASRAPGQRNEAFF. The CDR3 DNA sequence: TGTGCCAGTAGAGCGCCGGGACAGAGGAATGAAGCTTTCTTT.

The chain uses TRBV5-1 and TRBJ2-7, with D possibly being TRBD2 (6 bases). Germline V gene lookup returns CDR1 SGHRS and CDR2 YFSETQ. This CDR3 has 13 residues. V was clipped by 5 bases and J by 0 bases, with 9 bases between them. The CDR3 sequence is CASSRGNSYEQYF. As DNA, the CDR3 is TGCGCCAGCAGTCGGGGGAACTCCTACGAGCAGTACTTC. Variable domain in full (rest from reference TRBV5-1 and TRBJ2-7): KAGVTQTPRYLIKTRGQQVTLSCSPISGHRSVSWYQQTPGQGLQFLFEYFSETQRNKGNFPGRFSGRQFSNSRSEMNVSTLELGDSALYLCASSRGNSYEQYFGPGTRLTVT.

This rearrangement joins TRBV11-2 to TRBJ2-3; D possibly corresponds to TRBD1 (7 bases). V lost 1 base to trimming and J lost 2 bases, with 13 bases between them. CDR3 size: 16 residues. CDR1 SGHAT and CDR2 FQNNGV come from the germline V gene. CDR3 region: CASSLVAGTDTDTQYF. The CDR3 DNA reads as TGTGCCAGCAGCTTAGTGGCGGGGACAGACACAGATACGCAGTATTTT.

The rearrangement links TRBV20-1 to TRBJ1-4; TRBD1 is a possible D gene (5 bases). This CDR3 region has 14 residues. The germline V and J ends were trimmed by 3 bases and 10 bases, with 18 bases remaining between them. CDR1 DFQATT and CDR2 SNEGSKA come from the germline V gene (reference sequence). CDR3 nucleotide sequence: TGCAGTGCTAGTCTGAGCCAGGGCTTGCGAAAACTGTTTTTT. Residues: CSASLSQGLRKLFF.

The V and J genes are TRBV7-8 and TRBJ1-5; 10 bases fit TRBD1. With 4 bases clipped from V and 6 bases from J, the junction kept 3 bases outside the gene matches. CDR1 and CDR2 (germline): SGHVS, FQNEAQ. The CDR3 length is 14 residues. The CDR3 is CASSSGTGVQPQHF. The CDR3 DNA sequence: TGTGCCAGCAGCTCCGGGACAGGGGTTCAGCCCCAGCATTTT.

V and J are TRBV7-3 and TRBJ2-2; the D gene is possibly TRBD2 (5 bases). The germline V gene has CDR1 SGHTA and CDR2 FQGTGA. Trimming took off 6 bases at V and 8 bases at J, with 16 bases between the two ends. This CDR3 comprises 14 residues. CDR3 sequence (DNA): TGTGCCAGCAGTTTGGACTCTTATGCGGGGGAGCTGTTTTTT. It codes for CASSLDSYAGELFF.

V gene TRBV5-6 combines with J gene TRBJ1-2; TRBD1 matches at 7 bases. After removal of 1 base from V and 4 bases from J, the junction contained 10 bases not matched to a gene. CDR1 is SGHDT, CDR2 YYEEEE, per germline. This CDR3 comprises 16 residues. The CDR3 DNA follows: TGTGCCAGCAGCTTGAGTAGTGACAGGGACGTCTATGGCTACACCTTC. Its protein is CASSLSSDRDVYGYTF.

The chain carries TRBV18 and TRBJ2-3, with 9 bases that match TRBD2. The CDR3 covers 17 residues. Germline CDR1 reads KGHSH; CDR2 reads LQKENI. Trimming took 4 bases from V and 6 from J; bases not matched to a gene: 14. CDR3 DNA: TGTGCCAGCTCACGGGCCTTTGACGCGGGAGGGATGGATACGCAGTATTTT. Its translation is CASSRAFDAGGMDTQYF.

The chain combines TRBV6-5 with TRBJ1-1; D gene ambiguous. Germline V gene lookup returns CDR1 MNHEY and CDR2 SVGAGI. Trimming removed 2 bases from V and 0 bases from J, with 7 bases in between. The CDR3 contains 14 residues. CDR3 bases: TGTGCCAGCAGTTACGGGCAGATGAACACTGAAGCTTTCTTT. The encoded protein is CASSYGQMNTEAFF.

The chain links TRBV28 to TRBJ1-1; 7 positions agree with TRBD1. Germline lookup yields CDR1 MDHEN and CDR2 SYDVKM. V lost 5 bases to trimming and J lost 11 bases; unmatched junction nucleotides: 11. There are 13 residues in the CDR3. The CDR3, as DNA: TGTGCCAGCAGTCTACAGGGGAGTATTTTGGCTTTCTTT. It yields the protein CASSLQGSILAFF. The full variable domain, in which reference TRBV28 and TRBJ1-1 provide the parts outside the CDR3, is DVKVTQSSRYLVKRTGEKVFLECVQDMDHENMFWYRQDPGLGLRLIYFSYDVKMKEKGDIPEGYSVSREKKERFSLILESASTNQTSMYLCASSLQGSILAFFGQGTRLTVV.

As concerns this clone: Different DNA sequences within this sample yield the same CDR3. This sequence joins TRBV3-1 (or the pseudogene TRBV3-2) and TRBJ1-3; no clear D. Trimming left V 4 bases short and J 0 bases short, with 4 bases between. Germline loops: CDR1 LGHDT, CDR2 YNNKEL (reference sequence). The CDR3 totals 13 residues. CDR3 protein: CASSLRSGNTIYF. The CDR3 region has the DNA TGTGCCAGCAGCCTTCGCTCTGGAAACACCATATATTTT.

This rearrangement joins TRBV7-4 to TRBJ1-3; D remains unclear. Germline V gene data show CDR1 as SGHVT and CDR2 as SQSDAQ. The CDR3 sequence is 15 residues long. V was shortened by 10 bases and J by 0 bases, with 16 bases between the two germline ends. CDR3 sequence (DNA): TGTGCCAACCCCGATTGCCGGGGCTCTGGAAACACCATATATTTT. Translating gives CANPDCRGSGNTIYF. The variable domain in full, with the rest retrieved from reference TRBV7-4 and TRBJ1-3, is GAGVSQSPRYKVAKRGRDVALRCDSISGHVTLYWYRQTLGQGSEVLTYSQSDAQRDKSGRPSGRFSAERPERSVSTLKIQRTEQGDSAVYLCANPDCRGSGNTIYFGEGSWLTVV.

The chain is built from TRBV4-2 and TRBJ2-1, with TRBD2 as a possible D gene (5 bases). CDR1 is LGHNA and CDR2 is YNFKEQ in the germline V gene. Trimming stripped 1 base from V and 2 bases from J, with 18 bases between. This CDR3 comprises 18 residues. The CDR3 is CASSQVGDWRATYNEQFF. The CDR3 coding sequence is TGTGCCAGCAGCCAAGTTGGAGACTGGCGGGCAACCTACAATGAGCAGTTCTTC.

This clone was detected only once. CDR3 sequence (DNA): TGTGCCAGCAGCCAACAGGGCCAGGAGAATTCACCCCTCCACTTT. This translates into CASSQQGQENSPLHF. The V gene is TRBV4-2, the J gene TRBJ1-6, with D possibly matching TRBD1 (5 bases). The CDR3 has 15 amino acids. CDR1 and CDR2 from the germline V gene are LGHNA and YNFKEQ. V lost 2 bases and J lost 7, with 12 bases in between.

This chain uses TRBV6-4 with TRBJ2-7; 9 bases map to TRBD1. V was clipped by 0 bases and J by 1 base; unmatched bases: 10. There are 18 residues in the CDR3. Germline assignment: CDR1 MRHNA and CDR2 SNTAGT. The CDR3 DNA is TGTGCCAGCAGTGACTCGACGGTAAAGGACAGGGGATCCTACGAGCAGTACTTC. It codes for CASSDSTVKDRGSYEQYF.

The CDR3 spells CASSRGQNRYEQYF. Written as DNA, the CDR3 is TGTGCCAGCAGCAGGGGACAGAACCGTTACGAGCAGTACTTC. J is TRBJ2-7 and V is TRBV5-6; TRBD1 matches 7 bases. With 4 bases clipped from V and 4 bases from J, the junction kept 8 bases outside the gene matches. The CDR3 consists of 14 residues. Germline assignment: CDR1 SGHDT and CDR2 YYEEEE.

The chain couples TRBV14 to TRBJ2-2; D is undetermined. This CDR3 contains 13 residues. Germline lookup yields CDR1 SGHDN and CDR2 FVKESK. V lost 1 base and J 7 bases, leaving 7 bases between the germline ends. The CDR3 DNA sequence: TGTGCCAGCAGCCAAGCGGGTTTCGGGGAGCTGTTTTTT. Its translation is CASSQAGFGELFF. The full variable domain, in which reference TRBV14 and TRBJ2-2 provide the parts outside the CDR3, is EAGVTQFPSHSVIEKGQTVTLRCDPISGHDNLYWYRRVMGKEIKFLLHFVKESKQDESGMPNNRFLAERTGGTYSTLKVQPAELEDSGVYFCASSQAGFGELFFGEGSRLTVL.

V gene TRBV27 combines with J gene TRBJ1-2; the match to TRBD1 covers 8 bases. The germline V gene has CDR1 MNHEY and CDR2 SMNVEV (reference sequence). The CDR3 spans 13 residues. The V and J ends lost 3 bases and 7 bases, in that order; junction bases with no gene match: 4. CDR3 coding DNA: TGTGCCAGCAGTTTTCGGCAGGGGGCTGGCTACACCTTC. Translated: CASSFRQGAGYTF.

The chain links TRBV20-1 to TRBJ1-2; 8 bases fit TRBD1. Trimming at V came to 3 bases and at J to 10 bases, leaving 16 bases not matched to a gene. Germline-derived CDR1 and CDR2 are DFQATT and SNEGSKA (reference sequence). The CDR3 totals 15 residues. This chain's CDR3 is CSASTPGTGGLSYTF. Written as DNA, the CDR3 is TGCAGTGCTAGTACCCCCGGGACAGGTGGCCTTTCCTACACCTTC.

V usage is TRBV19 and J usage is TRBJ1-5; 8 nucleotides match TRBD1. Per the germline V gene, CDR1 is LNHDA and CDR2 is SQIVND (reference sequence). This CDR3 has 17 residues. V trimming: 7 bases; J trimming: 3 bases; junction bases outside the gene matches: 14. In DNA, the CDR3 is TGTGCCAGTAAAAGATTGGGACAGGCTGGAATCAATCAGCCCCAGCATTTT. This encodes CASKRLGQAGINQPQHF.

The chain is built from TRBV28 and TRBJ1-2; 8 bases line up with TRBD1. Trimming took 5 bases from V and 4 from J; bases not matched to a gene: 9. Germline-derived CDR1 and CDR2 are MDHEN and SYDVKM. The CDR3 has 15 amino acids. Here the CDR3 reads CASSRDRGGLYGYTF. The DNA for the CDR3 is TGTGCCAGCAGTCGAGACAGGGGAGGACTCTATGGCTACACCTTC.

The chain carries TRBV6-5 and TRBJ2-1, with D perhaps TRBD2 (6 bases). Germline assignment: CDR1 MNHEY and CDR2 SVGAGI. The CDR3 consists of 14 residues. V dropped 5 bases and J dropped 9 bases, with 17 bases sitting between them. The CDR3 sequence: CASSPRPSVGEQFF. The CDR3 bases are TGTGCCAGCAGTCCGAGGCCTAGCGTAGGTGAGCAGTTCTTC.

This chain links TRBV3-1 (or the pseudogene TRBV3-2) with TRBJ2-7, with D possibly TRBD1 on 6 matching bases. Per the germline V gene, CDR1 is LGHDT and CDR2 is YNNKEL (reference sequence). This CDR3 comprises 15 residues. Deletions cut 4 bases from V and 0 bases from J, with 13 bases between. CDR3 residues: CASSPRQVNSYEQYF. The DNA of the CDR3 is TGTGCCAGCAGCCCGAGACAGGTTAACTCCTACGAGCAGTACTTC.

Note on this clone: Other nucleotide sequences in the sample specify the same CDR3. This chain links TRBV30 with TRBJ1-1; D is undetermined. Germline V gene data show CDR1 as GTSNPN and CDR2 as SVGIG (reference sequence). CDR3 length: 11 amino acids. V was cut by 0 bases and J by 5 bases, with 4 bases left in between. The CDR3 spells CAWSVLTEAFF. CDR3 DNA: TGTGCCTGGAGTGTACTTACTGAAGCTTTCTTT. Variable domain in full (rest from reference TRBV30 and TRBJ1-1): SQTIHQWPATLVQPVGSPLSLECTVEGTSNPNLYWYRQAAGRGLQLLFYSVGIGQISSEVPQNLSASRPQDRQFILSSKKLLLSDSGFYLCAWSVLTEAFFGQGTRLTVV.

V and J are TRBV6-6 and TRBJ1-2; D gene unclear. The CDR3 totals 14 residues. V lost 5 bases and J 4 bases, leaving 14 bases between the germline ends. The V gene's germline CDR1 is MNHNY and CDR2 SVGAGI (reference sequence). The CDR3 loop is CASSTLDKIYGYTF. CDR3 coding DNA: TGTGCCAGCAGTACCCTCGACAAGATCTATGGCTACACCTTC.

This clone was recorded a few times. This rearrangement joins TRBV7-9 to TRBJ1-6; tentatively, D is TRBD1 (5 bases). Germline V lookup: CDR1 SEHNR, CDR2 FQNEAQ (reference sequence). This CDR3 region has 15 residues. V was cut by 1 base and J by 7 bases, with 11 bases left in between. CDR3 residues: CASSLVAGPNSPLHF. The CDR3 DNA reads TGTGCCAGCAGCTTAGTAGCAGGGCCCAATTCACCCCTCCACTTT.

J is TRBJ2-2 and V is TRBV18; 9 nucleotides line up with TRBD2. V lost 6 bases and J lost 4; bases outside the gene matches: 6. Germline V lookup: CDR1 KGHSH, CDR2 LQKENI. CDR3 length: 15 residues. The CDR3 DNA reads as TGTGCCAGCTCCCCATCTAGCGGGACCACCGGGGAGCTGTTTTTT. This sequence encodes CASSPSSGTTGELFF. Supplemented by reference TRBV18 and TRBJ2-2, the full variable domain reads NAGVMQNPRHLVRRRGQEARLRCSPMKGHSHVYWYRQLPEEGLKFMVYLQKENIIDESGMPKERFSAEFPKEGPSILRIQQVVRGDSAAYFCASSPSSGTTGELFFGEGSRLTVL.

This clone was counted only a few times. J is TRBJ2-7 and V is TRBV7-3; D may be TRBD2 (5 bases). The CDR3 sequence is 13 residues long. Germline CDR1 reads SGHTA; CDR2 reads FQGTGA. The germline V and J ends were trimmed by 2 bases and 6 bases, with 11 bases remaining between them. CDR3 region: CASSLSGGLEQYF. CDR3 in DNA: TGTGCCAGCAGCTTATCGGGCGGGCTCGAGCAGTACTTC.

This clone appeared many times. The V call is TRBV7-6, the J call TRBJ2-5, with D unresolved. The germline V gene encodes CDR1 SGHVS and CDR2 FNYEAQ. V lost 6 bases to trimming and J lost 0 bases, with 8 bases between them. This CDR3 contains 13 residues. In DNA, the CDR3 is TGTGCCAGCAGTTCCGAGTACCAAGAGACCCAGTACTTC. Its protein is CASSSEYQETQYF.

The chain carries TRBV5-4 and TRBJ1-5; possibly TRBD1 for D (6 bases). V was trimmed by 4 bases and J by 3 bases, leaving 11 bases between them. The CDR3 length is 14 residues. The germline CDR1 and CDR2 sequences are SGHNT and YYREEE (reference sequence). The chain's CDR3 is CASSKTGANQPQHF. CDR3 sequence (DNA): TGTGCCAGCAGCAAGACAGGAGCCAATCAGCCCCAGCATTTT.

This chain uses TRBV28 with TRBJ1-2; 9 bases fit TRBD1. The germline CDR1 and CDR2 sequences are MDHEN and SYDVKM. V was clipped by 5 bases and J by 8 bases; unmatched bases: 12. CDR3 length equals 15 residues. The CDR3 sequence: CASSERDREFRGYTF. Here the CDR3 DNA reads TGTGCCAGCAGTGAAAGGGACAGGGAGTTTCGCGGCTACACCTTC.

The rearrangement links TRBV7-9 to TRBJ1-2; perhaps TRBD1 as D (5 bases). Per the germline V gene, CDR1 is SEHNR and CDR2 is FQNEAQ (reference sequence). Trimming removed 1 base from V and 6 bases from J, with 15 bases in between. This CDR3 is built from 15 residues. CDR3 residues: CASSLDVGKGDGYTF. CDR3 in DNA: TGTGCCAGCAGCTTAGACGTGGGCAAAGGGGATGGCTACACCTTC.